These T cell receptor beta chains were read from a single sample in a study of T-cell reconstitution after alpha-beta-depleted transplantation in children. TCRdb itself ran the PCR reads through MiXCR, one entry per CDR3 protein. Of a few hundred thousand distinct CDR3 sequences listed, more than 20% are singletons. The material was PBMCs, obtained before TCRalphabeta/CD19-depleted stem cell transplant. These receptors originate from a boy in the first two years of life with Wiskott-Aldrich syndrome, due to receive a stem cell transplant. CDR3s include the opening cysteine and the closing phenylalanine or tryptophan. A D gene is named only where the DNA matches it firmly. Clone size appears in some rows only: once, few, many, or a class for an expanded clone.

>-|TRBV5-1|-|TRBJ2-1
CASSLVKVSYNEQFF
TGCGCCAGCAGCTTAGTTAAGGTATCCTACAATGAGCAGTTCTTC
>-|TRBV12-3/TRBV12-4|-|TRBJ2-5
CASSLGADPGGETQYF
TGTGCCAGCAGTTTAGGGGCGGACCCCGGAGGGGAGACCCAGTACTTC
>once|TRBV12-3/TRBV12-4|TRBD1|TRBJ2-3
CASGGPDRISHTQYF
TGTGCCAGCGGGGGTCCGGACAGGATTTCCCATACGCAGTATTTT
>few|TRBV5-5|TRBD2|TRBJ2-4
CASSWGLAGDAKNIQYF
TGTGCCAGCAGCTGGGGACTAGCGGGAGACGCCAAAAACATTCAGTACTTC
>-|TRBV5-1|-|TRBJ2-3
CASSLVARGSDTQYF
TGCGCCAGCAGCTTGGTAGCTAGAGGCTCAGATACGCAGTATTTT
>-|TRBV28|-|TRBJ2-2
CASSATGGTGELFF
TGTGCCAGCAGCGCGACAGGAGGTACCGGGGAGCTGTTTTTT
>few|TRBV11-2|-|TRBJ2-3
CASSLVLGRGADTQYF
TGTGCCAGCAGCTTAGTATTGGGCAGGGGAGCGGATACGCAGTATTTT
>few|TRBV25-1|-|TRBJ2-5
CASSESDRYQETQYF
TGTGCCAGCAGTGAATCGGACAGATACCAAGAGACCCAGTACTTC
>few|TRBV11-2|-|TRBJ2-2
CASSVGWWSSETGELFF
TGTGCCAGCAGCGTAGGTTGGTGGAGTAGCGAGACCGGGGAGCTGTTTTTT
>few|TRBV13|-|TRBJ2-3
CASSRLENTDTQYF
TGTGCCAGCAGCCGACTGGAGAACACAGATACGCAGTATTTT
>few|TRBV28|-|TRBJ2-1
CPSSPYNEQFF
TGTCCCAGCAGTCCTTACAATGAGCAGTTCTTC
>few|TRBV5-6|TRBD1|TRBJ1-2
CASSPDRGWGYTF
TGTGCCAGCAGCCCGGACAGGGGATGGGGCTACACCTTC
>few|TRBV5-1|-|TRBJ2-1
CASSLVGRSNNEQFF
TGCGCCAGCAGCTTAGTGGGGCGGTCCAACAATGAGCAGTTCTTC
>few|TRBV5-1|-|TRBJ2-1
CASTIADLYSYNEQFF
TGCGCCAGCACCATAGCGGACTTGTATTCCTACAATGAGCAGTTCTTC
>-|TRBV5-1|-|TRBJ2-5
CASSAFVGFELETQYF
TGCGCCAGCAGCGCTTTTGTGGGGTTCGAGCTTGAGACCCAGTACTTC
>few|TRBV11-2|-|TRBJ1-1
CASSSPLERNTEAFF
TGTGCCAGCAGCTCCCCCCTGGAACGGAACACTGAAGCTTTCTTT
>-|TRBV5-6|-|TRBJ1-4
CASSYGLGVDEKLFF
TGTGCCAGCAGCTATGGATTAGGAGTGGATGAAAAACTGTTTTTT
>few|TRBV20-1|-|TRBJ2-3
CSASPAASADTQYF
TGCAGTGCTAGCCCGGCGGCTAGCGCAGATACGCAGTATTTT
>few|TRBV7-9|-|TRBJ2-5
CASSLAEGREKTQYF
TGTGCCAGCAGCTTAGCGGAGGGACGGGAAAAGACCCAGTACTTC
>-|TRBV20-1|TRBD2|TRBJ2-7
CSARPLAGMVYEQYF
TGCAGTGCTAGACCTCTAGCGGGAATGGTCTACGAGCAGTACTTC
>few|TRBV7-9|-|TRBJ1-1
CASSLAPATSEAFF
TGTGCCAGCAGCTTAGCGCCAGCAACCTCTGAAGCTTTCTTT
>-|TRBV20-1|TRBD2|TRBJ2-1
CSLASGRAGDEQFF
TGCAGCCTAGCTAGCGGGAGGGCCGGCGATGAGCAGTTCTTC
>-|TRBV20-1|-|TRBJ1-4
CSARHREGEKLFF
TGCAGTGCTCGACACAGGGAAGGTGAAAAACTGTTTTTT
>-|TRBV5-1|TRBD2|TRBJ2-2
CASSRGTSGSPGELFF
TGCGCCAGCAGCCGCGGGACTAGCGGGAGTCCCGGGGAGCTGTTTTTT